This T cell receptor beta chain was documented in a study of shared clonotypes between healthy human individuals. This CDR3 has 15 residues. Germline V gene data show CDR1 as SGHRS and CDR2 as YFSETQ. V lost 2 bases to trimming and J lost 7 bases; unmatched junction nucleotides: 5. The protocol was immunoSEQ multiplex PCR, while the TCRdb copy is restricted to in-frame clones and leaves out a portion. The sample includes over a million clones, around 78% of them seen just once. As for this clone: Other DNA variants within this sample encode the same CDR3.

The receptor was derived from a man younger than 35 in good health. Some clones in this sample may be carry-over from other donors' samples. The sample was memory CD4+ T cells from PBMCs. Subset of the sample: CD45RA-negative fraction. The V gene is TRBV5-1, the J gene TRBJ2-1; 11 bases align to TRBD2. The DNA of the CDR3 is TGCGCCAGCAGCTTTAGTAGCGGGAGGGAAAATGAGCAGTTCTTC. Its protein product is CASSFSSGRENEQFF.